The 19 T cell receptor beta chains listed next were all sequenced from one sample in a study of blood T cell repertoires in COVID-19. The assay was immunoSEQ multiplex PCR, and TCRdb's table has in-frame clones only and misses some. The sample contains a few hundred thousand clones, roughly 81% of which appear only once. Source material: PBMCs or T cells enriched from blood (not recorded which). These receptors all come from a woman in her forties or fifties who had been exposed to COVID-19.

The chain carries TRBV15 and TRBJ2-3; 7 bases fit TRBD1. The CDR3 contains 17 residues. V lost 1 base and J lost 2; bases outside the gene matches: 9. The germline CDR1 and CDR2 sequences are LNHNV and YYDKDF (reference sequence). The CDR3 spells CATSRVVTGYNTDTQYF. Written as DNA, the CDR3 is TGTGCCACCAGCAGAGTAGTGACAGGGTACAACACAGATACGCAGTATTTT.

This chain connects TRBV15 to TRBJ2-1; D might be TRBD1 (6 bases). The CDR3 is 14 residues long. CDR1 and CDR2 from the germline V gene are LNHNV and YYDKDF (reference sequence). V was clipped by 5 bases and J by 4 bases, with 12 bases between them. The CDR3 reads CATSGGPQYNEQFF. The CDR3 DNA reads as TGTGCCACCAGCGGGGGCCCCCAATACAATGAGCAGTTCTTC.

The V call is TRBV18, the J call TRBJ1-4; weak D call: TRBD1 (5 bases). This CDR3 is built from 15 residues. V was cut by 6 bases and J by 1 base, with 12 bases left in between. CDR1 and CDR2 from the germline V gene are KGHSH and LQKENI. The CDR3 coding sequence is TGTGCCAGCTCCAACCAGCAGGGAACTAATGAAAAACTGTTTTTT. This translates into CASSNQQGTNEKLFF.

This rearrangement joins TRBV27 to TRBJ1-2; D perhaps matches TRBD1 (5 bases). Trimming left V 5 bases short and J 4 bases short, with 29 bases between. In germline, CDR1 is MNHEY, CDR2 SMNVEV (reference sequence). This CDR3 is built from 19 residues. This chain's CDR3 is CASSLTGGFRARVGYGYTF. In DNA, the CDR3 is TGTGCCAGCAGTCTAACCGGGGGATTCCGGGCCCGGGTCGGCTATGGCTACACCTTC.

In this sample, this clone turned up a few times. The CDR3 reads CASRETGGGTEAFF. CDR3 nucleotide sequence: TGTGCCAGCAGGGAGACAGGGGGCGGGACTGAAGCTTTCTTT. V usage is TRBV2 and J usage is TRBJ1-1; 10 bases are shared with TRBD1. The J segment lost 5 bases and the V segment lost 6 bases, leaving 6 bases of the junction unmatched. CDR1 and CDR2 (germline): SNHLY, FYNNEI. This CDR3 is 14 amino acids long.

The chain combines TRBV9 with TRBJ2-1; 8 nucleotides agree with TRBD2. V was clipped by 4 bases and J by 8 bases; unmatched bases: 8. CDR3 length equals 14 residues. Germline lookup yields CDR1 SGDLS and CDR2 YYNGEE. The CDR3 bases are TGTGCCAGCAGCTCCGGGACTAGTATAGATGAGCAGTTCTTC. Its protein product is CASSSGTSIDEQFF.

CDR3 DNA: TGTGCCAGCACCGCGGGGGGCACTCCTAGGGGAAACACCATATATTTT. Its translation is CASTAGGTPRGNTIYF. This rearrangement joins TRBV28 to TRBJ1-3; weak D call: TRBD1 (6 bases). Germline-derived CDR1 and CDR2 are MDHEN and SYDVKM. Trimming cost V 7 bases and J 4 bases, with 20 bases left between them. The CDR3 extends over 16 amino acids.

This clone has a single count. J is TRBJ2-5 and V is TRBV2; TRBD2 is a possible D gene (6 bases). Germline-derived CDR1 and CDR2 are SNHLY and FYNNEI. The germline V and J ends were trimmed by 5 bases and 7 bases, with 23 bases remaining between them. This CDR3 spans 16 amino acids. The CDR3 reads CASSTFRTGDQGTQYF. CDR3 DNA sequence: TGTGCCAGCAGTACCTTTCGAACGGGAGATCAGGGGACCCAGTACTTC.

The chain carries TRBV5-1 and TRBJ2-1; TRBD2 aligns across 8 bases. V gave up 6 bases and J gave up 8 bases; unmatched junction bases: 7. Germline V gene lookup returns CDR1 SGHRS and CDR2 YFSETQ. The CDR3 covers 13 residues. This chain's CDR3 is CASNRGGRYEQFF. In DNA form, the CDR3 reads TGCGCCAGCAACCGGGGGGGCAGGTATGAGCAGTTCTTC.

The chain combines TRBV5-1 with TRBJ1-6; D ambiguous. The length of the CDR3 is 15 residues. The V end lost 4 bases, the J end lost 0 bases, and 8 bases lay between the germline ends. Germline CDR1 SGHRS, CDR2 YFSETQ. The CDR3 DNA sequence: TGCGCCAGCAGCCCATCTAGCTCCTATAATTCACCCCTCCACTTT. This encodes CASSPSSSYNSPLHF.

The chain is built from TRBV7-9 and TRBJ1-4, with 8 bases identical to TRBD1. After removal of 5 bases from V and 15 bases from J, the junction contained 11 bases not matched to a gene. The CDR3 is 13 residues long. Germline V gives CDR1 SEHNR, CDR2 FQNEAQ (reference sequence). The CDR3 DNA follows: TGTGCCAGCAGCCCTGGACAGGGTTTAGGAGTGTTTTTT. It specifies CASSPGQGLGVFF.

In this sample, this clone turned up once. CDR3 DNA: TGTGCCAGCAGTCCCGCTCCCGGGGTGCGGGGAAACACCATATATTTT. Amino acids: CASSPAPGVRGNTIYF. The V gene is TRBV2, the J gene TRBJ1-3; D ambiguous. The CDR3 spans 16 residues. V gave up 5 bases and J gave up 4 bases, with 18 bases separating them. Germline lookup yields CDR1 SNHLY and CDR2 FYNNEI.

This chain links TRBV11-1 with TRBJ1-2; no definite D call. Trimming pared 5 bases from V and 6 bases from J, leaving 16 bases between. The CDR3 is 14 amino acids. Germline lookup yields CDR1 SGHAT and CDR2 FQDESV (reference sequence). The CDR3 coding sequence is TGTGCCAGCAGCCCCCCAGGTATGAGAGATGGCTACACCTTC. It yields the protein CASSPPGMRDGYTF.

This sequence joins TRBV2 and TRBJ2-3, with TRBD1 matching 10 bases. CDR3 size: 18 residues. CDR1 is SNHLY, CDR2 FYNNEI, per germline. V gave up 6 bases and J gave up 2 bases; unmatched junction bases: 14. The DNA for the CDR3 is TGTGCCAGCAGCGGAATAGACCCGGGACAGGGGCCCACAGATACGCAGTATTTT. It yields the protein CASSGIDPGQGPTDTQYF.

This clone has only a few counts. The chain has TRBV2 and TRBJ1-2; 7 nucleotides align to TRBD1. The germline V gene encodes CDR1 SNHLY and CDR2 FYNNEI. The J segment lost 1 base and the V segment lost 10 bases, leaving 30 bases of the junction unmatched. The CDR3 totals 21 residues. The CDR3 region is CATWGSKNTIAGTDLNYGYTF. CDR3 sequence (DNA): TGTGCCACCTGGGGGTCCAAAAATACGATCGCAGGGACAGATCTTAACTATGGCTACACCTTC.

This chain joins TRBV28 and TRBJ2-3, with D possibly TRBD2 on 6 matching bases. V gave up 4 bases and J gave up 10 bases, with 18 bases separating them. The CDR3 sequence is 14 residues long. Looked up from germline, CDR1 is MDHEN and CDR2 is SYDVKM. CDR3 in DNA: TGTGCCAGCAGTTCCTGGGGCCCGGGGGACGCGCAGTATTTT. Its translation: CASSSWGPGDAQYF. Filled out from reference TRBV28 and TRBJ2-3, the complete variable domain reads DVKVTQSSRYLVKRTGEKVFLECVQDMDHENMFWYRQDPGLGLRLIYFSYDVKMKEKGDIPEGYSVSREKKERFSLILESASTNQTSMYLCASSSWGPGDAQYFGPGTRLTVL.

The chain is built from TRBV7-9 and TRBJ1-3, with D possibly TRBD1 on 5 matching bases. The germline gives CDR1 SEHNR, CDR2 FQNEAQ (reference sequence). This CDR3 has 16 residues. Trimming took 3 bases from V and 0 from J, leaving 12 bases between them. The CDR3 sequence: CASSFPPGVSGNTIYF. CDR3 DNA sequence: TGTGCCAGCAGCTTCCCCCCGGGGGTCTCTGGAAACACCATATATTTT.

Points on this clone: Likely a read error: the CDR3 ends without its conserved phenylalanine or tryptophan. The DNA is left out, because the CDR3 cannot be placed on it with certainty; the CDR3 is given as TCRdb lists it. This rearrangement joins TRBV24-1 to TRBJ2-7; the table assigns TRBD2, which was not confirmed against the DNA. Counting both end residues, the CDR3 totals 11 amino acids. The germline CDR1 and CDR2 sequences are KGHDR and SFDVKD. The CDR3 spells CATNIGVRVCI.

The rearrangement uses TRBV7-9 and TRBJ2-2; no reliable D call. Trimming cost V 1 base and J 0 bases, with 9 bases left between them. The CDR3 is 16 residues long. The germline V gene has CDR1 SEHNR and CDR2 FQNEAQ (reference sequence). For the CDR3, the DNA is TGTGCCAGCAGCTTAGGACTGACCTCGAACACCGGGGAGCTGTTTTTT. Its protein is CASSLGLTSNTGELFF.